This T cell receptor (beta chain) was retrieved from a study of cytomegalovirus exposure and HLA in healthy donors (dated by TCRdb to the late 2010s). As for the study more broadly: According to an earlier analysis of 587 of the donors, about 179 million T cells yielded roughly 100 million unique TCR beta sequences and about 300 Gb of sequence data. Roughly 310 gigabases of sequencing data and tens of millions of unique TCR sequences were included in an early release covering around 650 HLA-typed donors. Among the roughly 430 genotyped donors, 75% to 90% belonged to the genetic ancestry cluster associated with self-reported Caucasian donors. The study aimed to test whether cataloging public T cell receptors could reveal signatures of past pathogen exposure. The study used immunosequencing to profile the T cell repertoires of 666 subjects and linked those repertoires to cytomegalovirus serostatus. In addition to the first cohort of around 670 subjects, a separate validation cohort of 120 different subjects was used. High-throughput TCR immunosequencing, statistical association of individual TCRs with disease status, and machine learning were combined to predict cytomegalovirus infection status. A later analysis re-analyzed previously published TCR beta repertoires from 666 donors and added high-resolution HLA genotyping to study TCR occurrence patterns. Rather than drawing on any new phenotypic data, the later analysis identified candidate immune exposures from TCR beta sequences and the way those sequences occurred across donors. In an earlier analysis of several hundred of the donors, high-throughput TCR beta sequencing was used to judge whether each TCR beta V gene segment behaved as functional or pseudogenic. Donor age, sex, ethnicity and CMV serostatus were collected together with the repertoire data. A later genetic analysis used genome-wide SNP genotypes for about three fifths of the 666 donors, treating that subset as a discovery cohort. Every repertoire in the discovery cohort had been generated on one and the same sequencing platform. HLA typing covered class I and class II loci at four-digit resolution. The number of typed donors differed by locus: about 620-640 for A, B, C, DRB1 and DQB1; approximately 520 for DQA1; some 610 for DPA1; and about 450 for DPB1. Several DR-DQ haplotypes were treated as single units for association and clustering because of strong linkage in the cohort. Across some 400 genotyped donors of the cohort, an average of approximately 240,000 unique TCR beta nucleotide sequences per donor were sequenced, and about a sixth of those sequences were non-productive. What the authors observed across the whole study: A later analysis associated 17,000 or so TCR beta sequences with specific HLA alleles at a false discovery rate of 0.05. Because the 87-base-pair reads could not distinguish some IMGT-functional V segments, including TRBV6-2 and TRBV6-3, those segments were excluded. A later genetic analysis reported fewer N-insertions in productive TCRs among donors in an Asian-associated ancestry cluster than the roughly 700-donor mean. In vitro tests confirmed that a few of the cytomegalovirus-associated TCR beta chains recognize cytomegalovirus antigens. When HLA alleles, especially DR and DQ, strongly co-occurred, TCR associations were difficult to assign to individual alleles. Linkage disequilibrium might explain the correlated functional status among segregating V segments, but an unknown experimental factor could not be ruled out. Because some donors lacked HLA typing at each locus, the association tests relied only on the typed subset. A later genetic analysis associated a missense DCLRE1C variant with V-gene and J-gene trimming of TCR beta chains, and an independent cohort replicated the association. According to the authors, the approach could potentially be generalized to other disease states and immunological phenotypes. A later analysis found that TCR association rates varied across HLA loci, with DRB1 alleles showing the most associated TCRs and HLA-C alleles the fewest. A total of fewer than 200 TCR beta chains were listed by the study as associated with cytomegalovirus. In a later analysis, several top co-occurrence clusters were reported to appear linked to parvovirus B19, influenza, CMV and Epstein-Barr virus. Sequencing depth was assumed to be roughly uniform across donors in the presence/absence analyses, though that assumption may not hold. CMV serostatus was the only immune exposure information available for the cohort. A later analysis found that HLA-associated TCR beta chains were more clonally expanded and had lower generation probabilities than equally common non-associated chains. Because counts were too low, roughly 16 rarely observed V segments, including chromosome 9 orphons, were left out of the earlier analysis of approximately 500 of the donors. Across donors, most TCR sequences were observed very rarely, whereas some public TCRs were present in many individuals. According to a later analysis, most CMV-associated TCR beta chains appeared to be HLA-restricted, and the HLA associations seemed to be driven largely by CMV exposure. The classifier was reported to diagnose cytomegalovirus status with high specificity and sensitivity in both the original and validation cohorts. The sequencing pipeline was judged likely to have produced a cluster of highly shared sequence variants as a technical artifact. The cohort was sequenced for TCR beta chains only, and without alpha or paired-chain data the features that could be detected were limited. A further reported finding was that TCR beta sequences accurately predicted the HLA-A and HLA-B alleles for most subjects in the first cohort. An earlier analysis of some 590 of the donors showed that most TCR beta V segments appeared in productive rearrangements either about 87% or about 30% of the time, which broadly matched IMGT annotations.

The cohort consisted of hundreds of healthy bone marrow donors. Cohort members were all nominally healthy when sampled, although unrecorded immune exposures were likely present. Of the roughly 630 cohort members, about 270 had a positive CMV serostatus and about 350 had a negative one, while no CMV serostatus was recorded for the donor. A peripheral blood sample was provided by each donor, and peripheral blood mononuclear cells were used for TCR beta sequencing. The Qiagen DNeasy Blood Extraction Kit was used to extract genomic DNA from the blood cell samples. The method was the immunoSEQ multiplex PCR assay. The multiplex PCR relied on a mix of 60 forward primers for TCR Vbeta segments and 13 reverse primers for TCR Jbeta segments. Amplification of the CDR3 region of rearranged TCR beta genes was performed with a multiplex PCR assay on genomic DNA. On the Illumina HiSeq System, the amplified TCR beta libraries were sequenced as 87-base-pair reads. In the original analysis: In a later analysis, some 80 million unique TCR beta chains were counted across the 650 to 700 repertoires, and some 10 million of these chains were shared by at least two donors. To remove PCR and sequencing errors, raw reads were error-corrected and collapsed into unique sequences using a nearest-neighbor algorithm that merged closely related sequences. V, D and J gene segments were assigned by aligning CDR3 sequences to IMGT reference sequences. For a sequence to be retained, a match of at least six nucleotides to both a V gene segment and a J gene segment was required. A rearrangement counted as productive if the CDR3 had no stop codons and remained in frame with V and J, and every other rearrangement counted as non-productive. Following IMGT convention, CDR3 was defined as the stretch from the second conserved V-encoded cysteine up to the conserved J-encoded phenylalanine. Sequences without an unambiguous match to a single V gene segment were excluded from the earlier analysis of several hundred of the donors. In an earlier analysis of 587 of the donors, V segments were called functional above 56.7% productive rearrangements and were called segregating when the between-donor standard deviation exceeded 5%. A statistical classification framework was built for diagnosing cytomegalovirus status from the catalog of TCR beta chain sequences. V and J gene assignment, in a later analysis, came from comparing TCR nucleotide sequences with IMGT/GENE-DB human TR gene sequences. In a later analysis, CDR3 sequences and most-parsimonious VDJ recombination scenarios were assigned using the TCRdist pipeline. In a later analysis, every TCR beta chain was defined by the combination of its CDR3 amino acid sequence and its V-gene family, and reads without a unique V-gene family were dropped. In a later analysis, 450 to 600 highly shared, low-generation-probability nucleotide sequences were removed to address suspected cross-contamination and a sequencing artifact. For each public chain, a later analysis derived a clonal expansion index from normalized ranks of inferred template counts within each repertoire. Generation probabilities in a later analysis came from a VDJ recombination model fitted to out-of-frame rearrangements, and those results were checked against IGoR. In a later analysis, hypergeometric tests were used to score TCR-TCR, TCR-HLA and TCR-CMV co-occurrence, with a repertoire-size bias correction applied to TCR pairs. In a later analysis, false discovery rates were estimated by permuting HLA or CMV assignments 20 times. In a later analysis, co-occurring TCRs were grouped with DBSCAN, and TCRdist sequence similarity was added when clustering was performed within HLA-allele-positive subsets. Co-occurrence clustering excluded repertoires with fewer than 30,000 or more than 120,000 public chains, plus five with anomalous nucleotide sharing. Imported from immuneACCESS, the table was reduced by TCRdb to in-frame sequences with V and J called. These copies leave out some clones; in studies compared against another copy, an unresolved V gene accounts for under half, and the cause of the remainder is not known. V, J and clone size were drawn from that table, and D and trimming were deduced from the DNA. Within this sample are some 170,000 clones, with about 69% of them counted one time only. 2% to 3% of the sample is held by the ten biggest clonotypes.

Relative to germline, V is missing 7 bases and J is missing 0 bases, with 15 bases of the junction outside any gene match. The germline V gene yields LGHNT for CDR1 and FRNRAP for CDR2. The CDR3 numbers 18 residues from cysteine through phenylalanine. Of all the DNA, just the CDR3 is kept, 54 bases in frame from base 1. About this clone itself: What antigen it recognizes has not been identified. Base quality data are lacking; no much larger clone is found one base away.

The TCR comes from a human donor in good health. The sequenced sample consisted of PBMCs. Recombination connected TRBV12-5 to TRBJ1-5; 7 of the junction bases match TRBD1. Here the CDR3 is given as CASAQGEGWGSSNQPQHF. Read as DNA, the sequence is TGTGCTAGTGCCCAGGGGGAAGGATGGGGAAGTAGCAATCAGCCCCAGCATTTT.